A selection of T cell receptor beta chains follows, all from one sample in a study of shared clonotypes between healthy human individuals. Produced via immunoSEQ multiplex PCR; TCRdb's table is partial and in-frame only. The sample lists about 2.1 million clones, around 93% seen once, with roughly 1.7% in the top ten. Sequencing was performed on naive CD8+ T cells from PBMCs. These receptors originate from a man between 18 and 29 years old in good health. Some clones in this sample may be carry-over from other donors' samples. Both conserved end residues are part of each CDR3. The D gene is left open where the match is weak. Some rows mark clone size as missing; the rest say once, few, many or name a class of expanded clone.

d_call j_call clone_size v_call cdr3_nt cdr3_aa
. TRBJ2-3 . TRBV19 TGTGCCAGTAGCCAAACCGGGGCCGTCACAGATACGCAGTATTTT CASSQTGAVTDTQYF
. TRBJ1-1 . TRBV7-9 TGTGCCAGTCGTGGTAGGGGCGGATATGATGAAGCTTTCTTT CASRGRGGYDEAFF
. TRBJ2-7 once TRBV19 TGTGCCAGTAGTTTCCAGACTCTCTACGAGCAGTACTTC CASSFQTLYEQYF
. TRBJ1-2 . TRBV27 TGTGCCAGCAGTCCCGACCGTGGGGGAAATTATGGCTACACCTTC CASSPDRGGNYGYTF
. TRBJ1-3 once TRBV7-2 TGTGCCAGCAGCTCGGGACTGCCCCGCTCTGGAAACACCATATATTTT CASSSGLPRSGNTIYF
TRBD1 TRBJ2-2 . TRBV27 TGTGCCAGCAGTAGCCTCGGACAGGGCCGTAACACCGGGGAGCTGTTTTTT CASSSLGQGRNTGELFF
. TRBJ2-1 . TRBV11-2 TGTGCCAGCAGCCACCTAATGGGGGCGAGCTCCTACAATGAGCAGTTCTTC CASSHLMGASSYNEQFF
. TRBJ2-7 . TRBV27 TGTGCCAGCAGTAACGGGGACTGGTCCTACGAGCAGTACTTC CASSNGDWSYEQYF
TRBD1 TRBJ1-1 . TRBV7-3 TGTGCCAGCAGCCCTAGGACAGGGATGAACACTGAAGCTTTCTTT CASSPRTGMNTEAFF
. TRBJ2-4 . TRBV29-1 TGCAGCGTCCTTACTGGGGGCAAAAACATTCAGTACTTC CSVLTGGKNIQYF
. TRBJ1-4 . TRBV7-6 TGTGCCAGCAGCGGAAGGACAGATGAAAAACTGTTTTTT CASSGRTDEKLFF
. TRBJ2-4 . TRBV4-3 TGCGCCAGCAGCCAAGATAGACTACTAGCAAGTTGGGAAAACATTCAGTACTTC CASSQDRLLASWENIQYF
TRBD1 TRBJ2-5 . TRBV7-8 TGTGCCAGCAGCCCGACCTTAATCGGACAGGGGCAGATTGGCCAAGAGACCCAGTACTTC CASSPTLIGQGQIGQETQYF
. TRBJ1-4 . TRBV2 TGTGCCAGCAGTGATAGGGGGTCCGGTAATGAAAAACTGTTTTTT CASSDRGSGNEKLFF
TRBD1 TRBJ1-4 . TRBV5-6 TGTGCCAGCAGCCCCCGTCGGACAGGGGGTCGTGAAAAACTGTTTTTT CASSPRRTGGREKLFF
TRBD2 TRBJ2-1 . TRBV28 TGTGCCAGCAGTTCCCTAGCGGAACTCAACTACAATGAGCAGTTCTTC CASSSLAELNYNEQFF
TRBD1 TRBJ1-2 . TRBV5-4 TGTGCCAGCAGCTTGCCAGGGGGCGATGTAAATGGCTACACCTTC CASSLPGGDVNGYTF
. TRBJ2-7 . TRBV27 TGTGCCAGCAGTGGATCGGACAGTTACGAGCAGTACTTC CASSGSDSYEQYF
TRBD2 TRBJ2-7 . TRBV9 TGTGCCAGCAGCCCCGGGACTAGCGGGGGGTACGAGCAGTACTTC CASSPGTSGGYEQYF
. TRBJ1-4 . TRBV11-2 TGTGCCAGCAGCTTATTCCCGAGGGTATGGAACACAACTAATGAAAAACTGTTTTTT CASSLFPRVWNTTNEKLFF
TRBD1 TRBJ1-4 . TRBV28 TGTGCCAGCAGTTTGGACAGGGAGGGGACTAATGAAAAACTGTTTTTT CASSLDREGTNEKLFF
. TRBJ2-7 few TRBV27 TGTGCCAGCAGTTTCGGGTACGAGCAGTACTTC CASSFGYEQYF
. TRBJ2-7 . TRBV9 TGTGCCAGCAGCGTGCGGACGGACAGCTCCTACGAGCAGTACTTC CASSVRTDSSYEQYF
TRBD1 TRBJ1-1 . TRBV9 TGTGCCAGCAGCGTAGGGGACAGTCTTAACACTGAAGCTTTCTTT CASSVGDSLNTEAFF
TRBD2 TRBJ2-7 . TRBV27 TGTGCCAGTAGAACGCTAGCGGGAGGTCGCGAGCAGTACTTC CASRTLAGGREQYF
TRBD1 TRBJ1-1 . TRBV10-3 TGTGCCATCAGTGTGGGACAGCTGAACACTGAAGCTTTCTTT CAISVGQLNTEAFF
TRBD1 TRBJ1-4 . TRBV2 TGTGCCAGCAGTTCCGGGACAGGGGGCTTGTATGAAAAACTGTTTTTT CASSSGTGGLYEKLFF
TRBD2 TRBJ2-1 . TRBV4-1 TGCGCCAGCAGCCGCCACTGGGGGCGGGAGGGGCTCAATGAGCAGTTCTTC CASSRHWGREGLNEQFF
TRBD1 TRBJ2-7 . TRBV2 TGTGCCAGCGAGGGACAGGGTCTCTACGAGCAGTACTTC CASEGQGLYEQYF
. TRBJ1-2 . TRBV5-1 TGCGCCAGCAGCTTGGGGTCCCCAGGACAAAACTATGGCTACACCTTC CASSLGSPGQNYGYTF
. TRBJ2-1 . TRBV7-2 TGTGCCAGCAGCTCCGGACCGCGGAATGAGCAGTTCTTC CASSSGPRNEQFF
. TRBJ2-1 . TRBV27 TGTGCCAGCAGTTACCCCCGGCAGGGGCAGAATGAGCAGTTCTTC CASSYPRQGQNEQFF
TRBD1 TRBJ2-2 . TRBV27 TGTGCCAGCAGTTTACTAGAGACAGGGGGTACCACCGGGGAGCTGTTTTTT CASSLLETGGTTGELFF
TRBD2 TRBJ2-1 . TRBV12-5 TGTGCTAGTGGTTTGGTACCCCTGGCTAGCGGGAGGCTCGATGAGCAGTTCTTC CASGLVPLASGRLDEQFF
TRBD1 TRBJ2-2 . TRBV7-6 TGTGCCAGCAGCCCTGGACAGGGGGCTCACACCGGGGAGCTGTTTTTT CASSPGQGAHTGELFF
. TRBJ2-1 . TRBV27 TGTGCCAGCAGTTTATATGGTGGGGCTTGGGATGAGCAGTTCTTC CASSLYGGAWDEQFF
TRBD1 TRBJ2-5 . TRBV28 TGTGCCAGCAGTTTAAGGGGGCGAGAGACCCAGTACTTC CASSLRGRETQYF
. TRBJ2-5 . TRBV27 TGTGCCAGCAGTCCGACATTGGAGGAGGCCCCCCAAGAGACCCAGTACTTC CASSPTLEEAPQETQYF
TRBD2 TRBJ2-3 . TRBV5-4 TGTGCCAGCAGCGTATGGACTAGCGCCAGCACAGATACGCAGTATTTT CASSVWTSASTDTQYF
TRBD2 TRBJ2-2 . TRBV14 TGTGCCAGCAGCCAGACCCGTGATAGCGGGAGGTTTACCGGGGAGCTGTTTTTT CASSQTRDSGRFTGELFF
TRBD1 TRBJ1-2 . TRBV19 TGTGCCAGTAGGGACAGGTCCCACTATGGCTACACCTTC CASRDRSHYGYTF
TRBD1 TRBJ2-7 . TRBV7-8 TGTGCCAGCAGCCCCCGGACAGGGGGTGACCACGAGCAGTACTTC CASSPRTGGDHEQYF
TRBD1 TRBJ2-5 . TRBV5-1 TGCGCCAGCAGCTTCGGGCAGGGGGTCGAGACCCAGTACTTC CASSFGQGVETQYF
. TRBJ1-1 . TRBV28 TGTGCCAGCACCCTAGGGGTTCTAAACACTGAAGCTTTCTTT CASTLGVLNTEAFF
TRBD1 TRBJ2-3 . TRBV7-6 TGTGCCAGCAGCCCAGGGACAGGCCCAGGCCCGGGTACGCAGTATTTT CASSPGTGPGPGTQYF